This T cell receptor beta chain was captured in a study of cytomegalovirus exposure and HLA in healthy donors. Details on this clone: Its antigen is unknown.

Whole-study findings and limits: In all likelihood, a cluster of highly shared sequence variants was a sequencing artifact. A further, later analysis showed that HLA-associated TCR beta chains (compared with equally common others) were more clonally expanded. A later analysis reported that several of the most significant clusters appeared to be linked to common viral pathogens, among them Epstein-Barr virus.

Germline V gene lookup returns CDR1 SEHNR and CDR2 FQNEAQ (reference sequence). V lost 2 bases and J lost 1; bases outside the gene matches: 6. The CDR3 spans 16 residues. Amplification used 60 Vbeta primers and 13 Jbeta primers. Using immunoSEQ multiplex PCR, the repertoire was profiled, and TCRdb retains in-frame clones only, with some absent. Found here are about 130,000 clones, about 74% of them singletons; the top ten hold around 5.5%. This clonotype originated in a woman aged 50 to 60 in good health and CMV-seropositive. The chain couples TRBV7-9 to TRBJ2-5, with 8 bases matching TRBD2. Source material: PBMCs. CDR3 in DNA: TGTGCCAGCAGCTTAAGTCGGCGGGGGGCCCAAGAGACCCAGTACTTC. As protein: CASSLSRRGAQETQYF.